This T cell receptor beta chain was identified during a study of shared clonotypes between healthy human individuals. At the level of the study: With ages of 18 to 49, the donors were a couple of women and a few men.

From germline, CDR1 is MNHNY and CDR2 SVGAGI (reference sequence). The V and J ends lost 6 bases and 2 bases respectively, with 10 bases between them. The CDR3 has 13 amino acids. The test was conducted at deep level. Authors' data handling: Junction-only immunoSEQ sequences carried no quality scores, so filtering differed. Libraries were prepared by immunoSEQ multiplex PCR; TCRdb keeps only in-frame clonotypes and omits some of them. That table is the source of V, J and clone size, and D and trimming were worked out from the DNA. This table has 2 million to 2.5 million clones, about 95% appearing once. CD45RO-negative CD8 cells positively selected for CCR7 made up the naive population, which excluded terminally differentiated effector memory CD45RA+ cells.

The rearrangement links TRBV6-6 to TRBJ1-1; D not certain. The sequence was obtained from a man younger than 30 in good health. The sequenced sample was naive CD8+ T cells sorted from blood. The chain's CDR3 is CASSRASNTEAFF. The CDR3 DNA reads TGTGCCAGCAGCCGAGCGAGCAACACTGAAGCTTTCTTT.